The TCR beta chain described here comes from a study of cytomegalovirus exposure and HLA in healthy donors. Study findings and constraints: In a later analysis, at a false discovery rate of 0.05, 15,000 to 20,000 TCR beta sequences were associated with HLA alleles. The classifier reportedly diagnosed cytomegalovirus status with high specificity and sensitivity. Among the CMV-associated chains, three were confirmed in vitro as specific for CMV antigens. Later analysis showed most CMV-associated TCR beta chains appearing HLA-restricted.

It was with 60 Vbeta and 13 Jbeta primers that the PCR ran. Sequencing used immunoSEQ multiplex PCR; TCRdb keeps in-frame clones, though not all of them. Here the sample spans 130,000 to 150,000 clones, 79% being singletons. Germline lookup yields CDR1 MNHEY and CDR2 SMNVEV (reference sequence). The CDR3 runs to 13 residues. V lost 6 bases, J lost 1 base, and 9 bases lay in between. This clone was counted once. Its antigen remains unknown. This rearrangement joins TRBV27 to TRBJ1-1, with D possibly being TRBD1 (6 bases). The sequenced sample was PBMCs. The receptor was isolated from a man aged 18 to 30 in good health and CMV-seronegative. The CDR3 region is CASRLQGNTEAFF. CDR3 bases: TGTGCCAGCAGGCTACAGGGGAACACTGAAGCTTTCTTT.